The clone carrying this TCR beta chain was observed a handful of times. Its specificity is unknown. Populations obtained by sorting all exceeded 95% purity. The data originate from a study of beta chain features in type 1 diabetes. Investigators reverse transcribed all isolated RNA, so they sequenced expressed TCRB transcripts. Generated by immunoSEQ multiplex PCR, the TCRdb table keeps only in-frame clones and is missing some. The sample includes 350,000 to 450,000 clones, about 15% seen only once; the top ten take more than 0.015%. Study-wide results and caveats: All four CD4+ subsets from Type 1 diabetes patients carried moderately but significantly shorter TCRB CDR3s. VDJ junctions from type 1 diabetes patients carried fewer insertions and larger deletions. Relative to healthy donors, patients appeared to have naive, central memory and Treg TCRB repertoires that were more similar.

The sample consisted of naive CD4+ T cells from blood. The sequence came from a woman younger than 30 in good health.

The CDR3 sequence: CASSLLTGTGPNNYGYTF. CDR3 bases: TGTGCCAGCTCACTGCTTACCGGGACAGGGCCTAATAACTATGGCTACACCTTC. The V call is TRBV18, the J call TRBJ1-2, with 9 positions matching TRBD1. The CDR3 spans 18 residues. The germline CDR1 and CDR2 sequences are KGHSH and LQKENI. With V trimmed by 4 bases and J by 1 base, 13 bases remained unmatched.